This T cell receptor (beta chain) is drawn from a study of patients and donors after allogeneic stem cell transplantation. TCRdb re-called the RT-PCR reads with MiXCR, one entry per CDR3 protein. Seen here are 190,000 or so distinct CDR3 sequences, roughly 40% observed once, and the top ten hold 33%. CDR3 size: 14 residues. The V gene lost 7 bases and the J gene lost 2 bases, with 9 bases spanning the gap. The sample was blood, either unsorted or a sorted T cell fraction (not recorded which). The sequence derives from a human donor who was either an allogeneic HSCT recipient or a stem cell or donor lymphocyte infusion donor (not recorded which). It is not recorded whose cells these are; they may come from a transplant donor. The chain uses TRBV12-3 or TRBV12-4 and TRBJ2-6; D not resolved. The CDR3 sequence: CASTPDPGANVLTF. In nucleotides, the CDR3 is TGTGCCAGCACCCCCGACCCTGGGGCCAACGTCCTGACTTTC.